The 21 T cell receptor beta chains below were found in one sample sequenced in a study of PD-1 blockade in classical Hodgkin lymphoma. Every patient experienced relapse after autologous stem cell transplantation, and brentuximab vedotin exposure varied. Clones were read by immunoSEQ multiplex PCR, and TCRdb kept only the in-frame ones, dropping some. The data hold 15,000 to 20,000 clones, with more than 75% observed a single time. Sequences were derived from peripheral blood mononuclear cells (PBMCs), sampled before the second cycle of nivolumab. These receptors all come from a human donor with classical Hodgkin lymphoma.

The chain uses TRBV7-3 and TRBJ2-1; TRBD2 might be the D (5 bases). The CDR3 runs 14 residues. Germline CDR1 and CDR2: SGHTA and FQGTGA. V dropped 3 bases and J dropped 8 bases, with 14 bases sitting between them. CDR3 sequence: CASSFNDGEHEQFF. As DNA, the CDR3 is TGTGCCAGCAGCTTTAATGACGGGGAACATGAGCAGTTCTTC.

The rearrangement links TRBV13 to TRBJ1-2, with 7 bases identical to TRBD1. Per the germline V gene, CDR1 is PRHDT and CDR2 is FYEKMQ (reference sequence). Germline trimming cut 5 bases from V and 3 bases from J; bases unmatched to any gene: 3. The CDR3 extends over 13 amino acids. Here the CDR3 reads CASSKQGYYGYTF. CDR3 bases: TGTGCCAGCAGCAAACAGGGGTACTATGGCTACACCTTC. The full variable domain, completed using reference TRBV13 and TRBJ1-2, is AAGVIQSPRHLIKEKRETATLKCYPIPRHDTVYWYQQGPGQDPQFLISFYEKMQSDKGSIPDRFSAQQFSDYHSELNMSSLELGDSALYFCASSKQGYYGYTFGSGTRLTVV.

The chain employs TRBV7-9 and TRBJ2-1; D uncertain. This CDR3 comprises 10 residues. Germline CDR1 reads SEHNR; CDR2 reads FQNEAQ (reference sequence). V was pared by 8 bases and J by 6 bases, with 5 bases between. The CDR3 reads CASGLNEQFF. The CDR3 DNA follows: TGTGCCAGCGGCCTCAATGAGCAGTTCTTC. Based on the CDR3 plus reference TRBV7-9 and TRBJ2-1, the full variable domain is DTGVSQNPRHKITKRGQNVTFRCDPISEHNRLYWYRQTLGQGPEFLTYFQNEAQLEKSRLLSDRFSAERPKGSFSTLEIQRTEQGDSAMYLCASGLNEQFFGPGTRLTVL.

This chain joins TRBV25-1 and TRBJ2-7; 9 bases align to TRBD1. The CDR3 is made up of 18 amino acids. With V trimmed by 3 bases and J by 0 bases, 12 bases remained unmatched. CDR1 and CDR2 from the germline V gene are MGHDK and SYGVNS. In nucleotides, the CDR3 is TGTGCCAGCAGTGAGACAGGGGGAACTATATTTAGCTCCTACGAGCAGTACTTC. Its protein product is CASSETGGTIFSSYEQYF.

The rearrangement joins TRBV5-4 to TRBJ2-4; 8 nucleotides agree with TRBD2. The germline CDR1 and CDR2 sequences are SGHNT and YYREEE (reference sequence). The CDR3 runs 16 residues. V lost 2 bases to trimming and J lost 8 bases; unmatched junction nucleotides: 12. The CDR3 here is CASSFKLLGGEDIQYF. In DNA form, the CDR3 reads TGTGCCAGCAGCTTCAAGTTACTCGGGGGGGAAGACATTCAGTACTTC.

This clone was recorded a few times. V and J are TRBV6-5 and TRBJ1-1; D is possibly TRBD1 (5 bases). Germline assignment: CDR1 MNHEY and CDR2 SVGAGI. V shed 5 bases and J shed 1 base, with 8 bases lying between them. This CDR3 region has 13 residues. The CDR3 region is CASSPQGNTEAFF. CDR3 DNA: TGTGCCAGCAGTCCGCAGGGGAACACTGAAGCTTTCTTT.

V is TRBV5-4 and J is TRBJ2-6, with D possibly being TRBD1 (6 bases). The germline V gene has CDR1 SGHNT and CDR2 YYREEE (reference sequence). The CDR3 is 16 residues long. V lost 2 bases and J lost 3, with 12 bases in between. CDR3 sequence (DNA): TGTGCCAGCAGCTTTGCAGGGGCTGGTGGGGCCAACGTCCTGACTTTC. This gives the protein CASSFAGAGGANVLTF.

CDR3 nucleotide sequence: TGTGCCAGCAGTAACAGGCCTCAAGAGACCCAGTACTTC. It is translated as CASSNRPQETQYF. The genes are TRBV6-1 and TRBJ2-5, with D perhaps matching TRBD1 (5 bases). The CDR3 is 13 amino acids. V gave up 5 bases and J gave up 2 bases, with 9 bases separating them. From germline, CDR1 is MNHNS and CDR2 SASEGT.

The chain carries TRBV6-6 and TRBJ1-2; D remains unclear. The germline V gene has CDR1 MNHNY and CDR2 SVGAGI (reference sequence). The CDR3 runs to 11 residues. Trimming pared 5 bases from V and 7 bases from J, leaving 8 bases between. The CDR3 sequence: CASSPAGGYTF. Written as DNA, the CDR3 is TGTGCCAGCAGTCCCGCCGGTGGCTACACCTTC.

This clone was counted a few times. The V and J genes are TRBV19 and TRBJ2-1, with D perhaps TRBD2 (5 bases). The V gene's germline CDR1 is LNHDA and CDR2 SQIVND (reference sequence). Trimming left V 3 bases short and J 7 bases short, with 16 bases between. This CDR3 spans 15 amino acids. This chain's CDR3 is CASSIWALRGNEQFF. The CDR3 DNA sequence: TGTGCCAGTAGTATCTGGGCCCTCCGAGGGAATGAGCAGTTCTTC.

The rearrangement links TRBV9 to TRBJ2-3; tentatively, D is TRBD1 (6 bases). The V gene's germline CDR1 is SGDLS and CDR2 YYNGEE. The germline V and J ends were trimmed by 4 bases and 4 bases, with 16 bases remaining between them. CDR3 length: 15 amino acids. CDR3 residues: CASSPTLDRADTQYF. Written as DNA, the CDR3 is TGTGCCAGCAGCCCTACCCTGGACAGAGCAGATACGCAGTATTTT.

This clone was observed a few times. The chain uses TRBV5-6 and TRBJ1-2; perhaps TRBD1 as D (5 bases). Between the trimmed V and J ends, which lost 0 bases and 4 bases, there was a span of 10 bases. The germline CDR1 and CDR2 sequences are SGHDT and YYEEEE. The CDR3 loop spans 14 amino acids. The CDR3 region is CASSLGGNSYGYTF. CDR3 bases: TGTGCCAGCAGCTTGGGGGGGAATAGCTATGGCTACACCTTC.

The V and J genes are TRBV6-5 and TRBJ2-1; D gene ambiguous. The CDR3 extends over 13 amino acids. CDR1 is MNHEY and CDR2 is SVGAGI in the germline V gene. V lost 0 bases, J lost 15 bases, and 15 bases lay in between. Written as DNA, the CDR3 is TGTGCCAGCAGTTACTCGAGGTACGGGTTGCCGTTCTTC. Its translation: CASSYSRYGLPFF.

CDR3 sequence (DNA): TGTGCCAGCTCACCGAGACAGGGTCCAGATACGCAGTATTTT. It yields the protein CASSPRQGPDTQYF. V is TRBV18 and J is TRBJ2-3; 7 bases are a match to TRBD1. The CDR3 sequence is 14 residues long. Unmatched junction bases numbered 4, after V lost 3 bases and J lost 4 bases. Germline-derived CDR1 and CDR2 are KGHSH and LQKENI.

The chain joins TRBV19 to TRBJ2-6; D uncertain. The CDR3 runs 15 residues. V shed 3 bases and J shed 2 bases, with 8 bases lying between them. Per the germline V gene, CDR1 is LNHDA and CDR2 is SQIVND (reference sequence). The CDR3 region has the DNA TGTGCCAGTAGTATCGCAGATGCTGGGGCCAACGTCCTGACTTTC. Amino acids: CASSIADAGANVLTF.

The J gene is TRBJ2-7, the V gene TRBV10-3; the D gene is possibly TRBD1 (6 bases). Germline loops: CDR1 ENHRY, CDR2 SYGVKD. Trimming removed 5 bases from V and 7 bases from J, with 12 bases in between. The CDR3 is made up of 12 amino acids. CDR3 DNA: TGTGCCATCAGTCCGACAGGCAGGGAGCAGTACTTC. It specifies CAISPTGREQYF.

The chain has TRBV29-1 and TRBJ1-2; D is ambiguous. V was pared by 4 bases and J by 3 bases, with 21 bases between. This CDR3 region has 16 residues. Germline V lookup: CDR1 SQVTM, CDR2 ANQGSEA. The DNA of the CDR3 is TGCAGCGTTGGAAGCGGAGGAACGGCGCTAGACTATGGCTACACCTTC. Amino acid sequence: CSVGSGGTALDYGYTF.

The CDR3 region is CASSSGQVTSGNTIYF. For the CDR3, the DNA is TGTGCCAGCAGCTCAGGACAGGTGACCTCTGGAAACACCATATATTTT. The genes are TRBV7-9 and TRBJ1-3; the match to TRBD1 covers 7 bases. In germline, CDR1 is SEHNR, CDR2 FQNEAQ (reference sequence). The length of the CDR3 is 16 residues. V lost 4 bases and J lost 0; bases outside the gene matches: 6.

CDR3 region: CASSFNGLGASTDTQYF. The CDR3 region has the DNA TGCGCCAGCAGCTTCAACGGCCTGGGGGCGAGCACAGATACGCAGTATTTT. The chain is built from TRBV5-1 and TRBJ2-3; possible D gene TRBD1, 6 bases. Trimming shortened V by 2 bases and J by 0 bases, and 16 bases separated the two germline ends. CDR1 is SGHRS, CDR2 YFSETQ, per germline. The CDR3 runs 17 residues.

The chain's CDR3 is CASSQGLADYEQYF. The CDR3 coding sequence is TGCGCCAGCAGCCAAGGACTAGCAGACTACGAGCAGTACTTC. V gene TRBV4-1 combines with J gene TRBJ2-7; 7 nucleotides align to TRBD2. The CDR3 covers 14 residues. The germline V gene encodes CDR1 MGHRA and CDR2 YSYEKL. V lost 1 base to trimming and J lost 3 bases; unmatched junction nucleotides: 3.

This clone turned up a few times. The gene calls are TRBV11-2 and TRBJ1-3; D remains ambiguous. The CDR3 length is 14 residues. Deletions cut 5 bases from V and 5 bases from J, with 13 bases between. Germline values: CDR1 SGHAT, CDR2 FQNNGV. The CDR3 DNA follows: TGTGCCAGCAGCCTCGAGGCGGGAAGAAACACCATATATTTT. Its translation is CASSLEAGRNTIYF.